This T cell receptor beta chain is from a study of shared clonotypes between healthy human individuals. Whole-study findings and limits: Across four donors, naive CD4 shared roughly 5%, naive CD8 3.5% to 4%, memory CD4 about 2.5%, memory CD8 0.4%.

CD4+ cells were split into CD45RA+ naive and CD45RA-negative memory subsets. CDR3 size: 17 residues. This clone was picked up a small number of times. Its antigen is as yet unknown. Replicate PCRs from sorted subsets contained approximately 220 ng DNA, which is around 30,000 T cell genomes. Study processing details: ImmunoSEQ junction-only sequences lacked quality scores, so their filtering differed. Method: immunoSEQ multiplex PCR; TCRdb's copy keeps in-frame clones and lacks some. V, J and clone size were drawn from that table, and D and trimming were deduced from the DNA. The table includes 950,000 to 1,100,000 clones, about 75% detected once.

This rearrangement joins TRBV21-1 to TRBJ1-1. TRBV21-1 is listed as a pseudogene. Sequences were obtained from memory CD4+ T cells sorted from blood. Indicated subset: CD45RA-negative fraction. This TCR came from a man younger than 35 in good health. The CDR3 DNA is TGTGCCAGCAGCATGACCGCCCGCGGAGGGGAGGACACTGAAGCTTTCTTT. Amino acids: CASSMTARGGEDTEAFF.